Sequencing of this TCR beta chain was carried out in a study of T cell changes during pregnancy in multiple sclerosis. The CDR3 has 13 residues. In germline, CDR1 is SGHNT, CDR2 YYREEE (reference sequence). Trimming took off 1 base at V and 0 bases at J, with 5 bases between the two ends. The repertoire was sequenced with immunoSEQ multiplex PCR; TCRdb's copy has only in-frame clones and lacks some. This table holds roughly 84,000 clones, 93% found once. Sequences were derived from peripheral blood, sampled in the third trimester of pregnancy. V and J are TRBV5-4 and TRBJ2-7, with D maybe TRBD2 (5 bases). The source is a female donor in good health, enrolled as a control in a pregnancy study. Here the CDR3 reads CASSLRDSYEQYF. CDR3 bases: TGTGCCAGCAGCTTGCGGGACTCCTACGAGCAGTACTTC.